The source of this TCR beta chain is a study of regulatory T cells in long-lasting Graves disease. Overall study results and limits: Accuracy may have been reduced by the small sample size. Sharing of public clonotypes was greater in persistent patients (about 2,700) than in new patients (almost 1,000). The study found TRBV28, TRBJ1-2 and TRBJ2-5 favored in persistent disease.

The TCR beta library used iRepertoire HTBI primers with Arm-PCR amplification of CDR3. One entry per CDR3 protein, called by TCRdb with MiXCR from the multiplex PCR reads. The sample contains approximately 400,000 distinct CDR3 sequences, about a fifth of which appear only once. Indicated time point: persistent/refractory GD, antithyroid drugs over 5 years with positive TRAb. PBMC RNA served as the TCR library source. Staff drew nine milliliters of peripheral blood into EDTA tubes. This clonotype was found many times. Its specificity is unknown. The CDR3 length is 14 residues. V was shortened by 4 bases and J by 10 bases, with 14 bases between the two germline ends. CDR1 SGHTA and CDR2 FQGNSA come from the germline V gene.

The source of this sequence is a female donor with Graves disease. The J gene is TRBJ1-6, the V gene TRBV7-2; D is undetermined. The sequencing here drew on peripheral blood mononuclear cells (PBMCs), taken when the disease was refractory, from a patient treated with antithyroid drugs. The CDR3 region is CASSSFSSASPLHF. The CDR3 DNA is TGTGCCAGCAGCTCTTTTTCCTCCGCGTCACCCCTCCACTTT.